The 21 T cell receptor beta chains given below trace back to one sample, sequenced in a study of cytotoxic CD8 clonotypes in ibrutinib-treated CLL. Only in-frame clones appear in the TCRdb table, and some are missing; sequencing was by immunoSEQ multiplex PCR. The sample has about 300,000 clones, 76% seen once. The specimen was PBMCs, collected at disease progression, from a patient treated with ibrutinib. These receptors originate from a human donor with chronic lymphocytic leukemia.

This chain connects TRBV5-1 to TRBJ2-4; D possibly matches TRBD1 or TRBD2 (6 bases each). Germline CDR1 is SGHRS and CDR2 is YFSETQ. CDR3 size: 16 residues. V shed 4 bases and J shed 1 base, with 15 bases lying between them. CDR3 in amino acids: CASSPKGGPAKNIQYF. CDR3 DNA: TGCGCCAGCAGCCCGAAGGGGGGTCCGGCCAAAAACATTCAGTACTTC.

The gene calls are TRBV12-5 and TRBJ1-3; a weak D match, TRBD1 (5 bases). CDR1 LGHNT and CDR2 FRNRAP come from the germline V gene. V lost 1 base and J lost 4, with 20 bases in between. The length of the CDR3 is 18 residues. The CDR3 DNA is TGTGCTAGTGGTTTGGCCGGGGACGGCTTGGGGACCGGAAACACCATATATTTT. It is translated as CASGLAGDGLGTGNTIYF.

The sample holds a few counts of this clone. The chain uses TRBV4-1 and TRBJ2-5, with 9 bases lining up with TRBD2. J lost 5 bases, V lost 0 bases, and 22 bases had no gene match. This CDR3 has 21 amino acids. Germline V gives CDR1 MGHRA, CDR2 YSYEKL. CDR3 residues: CASSQDRVAGAAGGVRETQYF. The CDR3 coding sequence is TGCGCCAGCAGCCAAGATCGGGTAGCGGGAGCGGCGGGAGGTGTTAGGGAGACCCAGTACTTC.

The rearrangement uses TRBV4-3 and TRBJ1-5; weak D call: TRBD1 (5 bases). The length of the CDR3 is 17 residues. The germline V gene has CDR1 LGHNA and CDR2 YSLEER. The V end lost 1 base, the J end lost 2 bases, and 15 bases lay between the germline ends. Written as DNA, the CDR3 is TGCGCCAGCAGCCAAGGGGCTCGGGGGAACGGCAATCAGCCCCAGCATTTT. Translation: CASSQGARGNGNQPQHF.

The chain carries TRBV15 and TRBJ2-7, with unresolved D. The germline V and J ends were trimmed by 1 base and 2 bases, with 9 bases remaining between them. The germline V gene encodes CDR1 LNHNV and CDR2 YYDKDF (reference sequence). The CDR3 sequence is 14 residues long. The CDR3 here is CATSRVSDTYEQYF. CDR3 in DNA: TGTGCCACCAGCAGAGTGTCAGACACCTACGAGCAGTACTTC.

The DNA of the CDR3 is TGTGCCAGCAGTGAATCTGGGGAGGCGCAGTATTTT. This codes for CASSESGEAQYF. This chain connects TRBV6-1 to TRBJ2-3; tentatively, D is TRBD2 (6 bases). Trimming removed 2 bases from V and 10 bases from J, with 10 bases in between. This CDR3 region has 12 residues. Germline V gene lookup returns CDR1 MNHNS and CDR2 SASEGT.

This clone occurred once. The rearrangement joins TRBV7-6 to TRBJ1-2, with D possibly matching TRBD1 (5 bases). The CDR3 loop spans 13 amino acids. The germline V gene encodes CDR1 SGHVS and CDR2 FNYEAQ. Trimming pared 3 bases from V and 0 bases from J, leaving 5 bases between. The CDR3: CASSLGANYGYTF. The DNA of the CDR3 is TGTGCCAGCAGCTTGGGGGCTAACTATGGCTACACCTTC.

The rearrangement joins TRBV5-1 to TRBJ1-2; D not certain. V was clipped by 4 bases and J by 5 bases, with 12 bases between them. The CDR3 has 13 amino acids. Germline V gene lookup returns CDR1 SGHRS and CDR2 YFSETQ. The CDR3 bases are TGCGCCAGCAGCCCGCGTGAACCTTATGGCTACACCTTC. Translating gives CASSPREPYGYTF.

This clone is a singleton in its sample. The chain couples TRBV7-8 to TRBJ1-1; D is unresolved. Per germline, CDR1 SGHVS and CDR2 FQNEAQ. CDR3 length: 13 residues. V was pared by 5 bases and J by 3 bases, with 10 bases between. CDR3 sequence (DNA): TGTGCCAGCAGCGCAGACCCCCACACTGAAGCTTTCTTT. This encodes CASSADPHTEAFF.

This rearrangement joins TRBV5-1 to TRBJ1-4; D is possibly TRBD1 (6 bases). Germline V lookup: CDR1 SGHRS, CDR2 YFSETQ. There are 14 residues in the CDR3. Between the trimmed V and J ends, which lost 3 bases and 7 bases, there was a span of 13 bases. The DNA for the CDR3 is TGCGCCAGCAGCTGGCGGGGGCTCGGTGAAAAACTGTTTTTT. It yields the protein CASSWRGLGEKLFF.

This clone was seen just once. V gene TRBV2 combines with J gene TRBJ1-4; 11 bases align to TRBD1. After removal of 2 bases from V and 9 bases from J, the junction contained 8 bases not matched to a gene. Germline V gene data show CDR1 as SNHLY and CDR2 as FYNNEI. CDR3 length equals 16 residues. CDR3 sequence reads: CASSEFLGQGDKKLFF. CDR3 bases: TGTGCCAGCAGTGAATTTTTGGGACAGGGGGATAAAAAACTGTTTTTT.

This chain's CDR3 is CARSAGLAGCTDTQYF. For the CDR3, the DNA is TGTGCCAGAAGCGCAGGACTAGCGGGGTGCACAGATACGCAGTATTTT. The chain combines TRBV7-5 with TRBJ2-3; TRBD2 was called by the table and not checked on the DNA. TRBV7-5 is assigned pseudogene status. The CDR3 is made up of 16 amino acids.

The rearrangement links TRBV6-1 to TRBJ1-2; D might be TRBD1 (6 bases). This CDR3 is built from 15 residues. V lost 2 bases and J lost 3, with 13 bases in between. Germline-derived CDR1 and CDR2 are MNHNS and SASEGT. CDR3 sequence reads: CASSELWGPYYGYTF. CDR3 nucleotide sequence: TGTGCCAGCAGTGAATTGTGGGGGCCCTACTATGGCTACACCTTC.

A word on this clone: The sample holds other DNA sequences that translate to the same CDR3. CDR3: CASSYDRTTNEKLFF. The CDR3 DNA reads TGTGCCAGCAGTTATGACAGAACAACTAATGAAAAACTGTTTTTT. V usage is TRBV6-5 and J usage is TRBJ1-4, with D perhaps TRBD1 (5 bases). V lost 3 bases and J 0 bases, leaving 8 bases between the germline ends. Germline lookup yields CDR1 MNHEY and CDR2 SVGAGI. The CDR3 is 15 residues long.

The chain has TRBV27 and TRBJ2-2; D gene uncertain. This CDR3 has 14 residues. Germline CDR1 reads MNHEY; CDR2 reads SMNVEV (reference sequence). Trimming stripped 5 bases from V and 6 bases from J, with 13 bases between. Here the CDR3 reads CASSPETIPGELFF. The CDR3 bases are TGTGCCAGCAGTCCCGAGACAATTCCCGGGGAGCTGTTTTTT.

This rearrangement joins TRBV2 to TRBJ2-7; 15 nucleotides match TRBD2. Germline V gene lookup returns CDR1 SNHLY and CDR2 FYNNEI. Germline trimming cut 6 bases from V and 0 bases from J; bases unmatched to any gene: 9. The CDR3 length is 18 residues. CDR3: CASSQPGLAGGHSYEQYF. The CDR3, as DNA: TGTGCCAGCAGCCAACCGGGACTAGCGGGAGGCCACTCCTACGAGCAGTACTTC.

The chain couples TRBV19 to TRBJ2-7, with D perhaps being TRBD1 or TRBD2 (5 bases each). V lost 5 bases and J 2 bases, leaving 10 bases between the germline ends. The V gene's germline CDR1 is LNHDA and CDR2 SQIVND (reference sequence). The CDR3 spans 13 residues. The CDR3 DNA follows: TGTGCCAGTAGTGCACCGGGACCCTACGAGCAGTACTTC. This sequence encodes CASSAPGPYEQYF.

The chain combines TRBV7-9 with TRBJ2-7; unclear D gene. The germline gives CDR1 SEHNR, CDR2 FQNEAQ (reference sequence). The CDR3 covers 12 residues. V lost 5 bases to trimming and J lost 3 bases, with 8 bases between them. DNA of the CDR3: TGTGCCAGCAGCAGGACCCTCTACGAGCAGTACTTC. Its translation: CASSRTLYEQYF.

V is TRBV9 and J is TRBJ2-1; D is possibly TRBD1 or TRBD2 (5 bases each). CDR1 and CDR2 (germline): SGDLS, YYNGEE. This CDR3 spans 16 amino acids. V was pared by 4 bases and J by 3 bases, with 17 bases between. CDR3 loop: CASSPIPGRHYNEQFF. The CDR3 DNA sequence: TGTGCCAGCAGCCCTATCCCGGGACGGCACTACAATGAGCAGTTCTTC.

V gene TRBV7-3 combines with J gene TRBJ2-5; no reliable D call. V lost 4 bases and J 2 bases, leaving 8 bases between the germline ends. Germline values: CDR1 SGHTA, CDR2 FQGTGA. The CDR3 is 13 residues long. The CDR3 sequence: CASSSGPQETQYF. The CDR3 nucleotides are TGTGCCAGCAGCTCCGGACCTCAAGAGACCCAGTACTTC.

This clone was picked up a small number of times. In DNA form, the CDR3 reads TGCAGCGTGGGGGACAGGGTGGGTTCACCCCTCCACTTT. Amino acids: CSVGDRVGSPLHF. The rearrangement uses TRBV29-1 and TRBJ1-6, with 9 bases matching TRBD1. Germline V gene data show CDR1 as SQVTM and CDR2 as ANQGSEA. This CDR3 is built from 13 residues. The V gene end was trimmed by 6 bases and the J gene end by 9 bases; junction bases not matched to a gene: 6.